A selection of T cell receptor beta chains follows, all from one sample in a study of TIL therapy for anti-PD-1-resistant metastatic lung cancer. Generated by immunoSEQ multiplex PCR, the TCRdb table keeps only in-frame clones and is missing some. This sample has 95,000 or so clones, with 55% to 75% found just once. The sample was tumor tissue, taken at baseline. These receptors were taken from a person aged 25-85 years with non-small cell lung cancer. The CDR3 runs from the conserved cysteine through the conserved F or W. D genes are given only for firm matches. Not every row has a clone size; where given, it reads once, few, many or a size class.

abundance: once
v_gene: TRBV10-3
j_gene: TRBJ2-7
d_gene: .
CDR3nt: TGTGCCATCAGTGCGGGACTTACCTACGAGCAGTACTTC
CDR3aa: CAISAGLTYEQYF

abundance: once
v_gene: TRBV28
j_gene: TRBJ2-5
d_gene: TRBD2
CDR3nt: TGTGCCAGCAGCGCACTAGCGGGGGGGGCAGAGACCCAGTACTTC
CDR3aa: CASSALAGGAETQYF

abundance: .
v_gene: TRBV5-5
j_gene: TRBJ2-1
d_gene: TRBD1
CDR3nt: TGTGCCAGCAGCTCTGACAGGGGCTCCTACAATGAGCAGTTCTTC
CDR3aa: CASSSDRGSYNEQFF

abundance: many
v_gene: TRBV19
j_gene: TRBJ1-6
d_gene: .
CDR3nt: TGTGCCAGTAGTATTGCCATGGGAGGAATGAATTCACCCCTCCACTTT
CDR3aa: CASSIAMGGMNSPLHF

abundance: few
v_gene: TRBV11-3
j_gene: TRBJ1-3
d_gene: .
CDR3nt: TGTGCCAGCAGCGCCCAGGGTACTGGAAACACCATATATTTT
CDR3aa: CASSAQGTGNTIYF

abundance: few
v_gene: TRBV7-3
j_gene: TRBJ2-2
d_gene: TRBD2
CDR3nt: TGTGCCAGCAGCTTAGCGGCGGGAGCCCCGGGGGAGCTGTTTTTT
CDR3aa: CASSLAAGAPGELFF

abundance: .
v_gene: TRBV6-5
j_gene: TRBJ2-5
d_gene: .
CDR3nt: TGTGCCAGCAGGGACCTCCGGGAGACCCAGTACTTC
CDR3aa: CASRDLRETQYF

abundance: .
v_gene: TRBV6-4
j_gene: TRBJ2-7
d_gene: TRBD2
CDR3nt: TGTGCCAGCCTTATAACGGGACTAGCGTCCTCCTACGAGCAGTACTTC
CDR3aa: CASLITGLASSYEQYF

abundance: .
v_gene: TRBV27
j_gene: TRBJ2-5
d_gene: .
CDR3nt: TGTGCCAGCAGTTCTGACCGGGGGACCAAAGAGACCCAGTACTTC
CDR3aa: CASSSDRGTKETQYF

abundance: .
v_gene: TRBV6-5
j_gene: TRBJ1-3
d_gene: .
CDR3nt: TGTGCCAGCAGTTACTATTCTGGGTCCTCTGGAAACACCATATATTTT
CDR3aa: CASSYYSGSSGNTIYF

abundance: .
v_gene: TRBV4-3
j_gene: TRBJ1-1
d_gene: TRBD1
CDR3nt: TGCGCCAGCAGCCACGTTGACAGGGCGAACACTGAAGCTTTCTTT
CDR3aa: CASSHVDRANTEAFF

abundance: .
v_gene: TRBV7-9
j_gene: TRBJ2-7
d_gene: .
CDR3nt: TGTGCCAGCAGCTTTACTGCGGGGTTAGGGAACGAGCAGTACTTC
CDR3aa: CASSFTAGLGNEQYF

abundance: .
v_gene: TRBV14
j_gene: TRBJ1-1
d_gene: .
CDR3nt: TGTGCCAGCAGCCGCCACATAGGGGCTTTTCGGTACACTGAAGCTTTCTTT
CDR3aa: CASSRHIGAFRYTEAFF

abundance: .
v_gene: TRBV2
j_gene: TRBJ2-3
d_gene: .
CDR3nt: TGTGCCAGCAGTGACGGTCCAGGAGCGCAGTATTTT
CDR3aa: CASSDGPGAQYF

abundance: .
v_gene: TRBV19
j_gene: TRBJ1-2
d_gene: .
CDR3nt: TGTGCCAGTATTCCAGACAGATTAGGGACCTATGGCTACACCTTC
CDR3aa: CASIPDRLGTYGYTF

abundance: .
v_gene: TRBV11-2
j_gene: TRBJ2-6
d_gene: TRBD1
CDR3nt: TGTGCCAGCAGCTCCCACAGGGGGCCTGGGGCCAACGTCCTGACTTTC
CDR3aa: CASSSHRGPGANVLTF

abundance: .
v_gene: TRBV6-5
j_gene: TRBJ1-1
d_gene: .
CDR3nt: TGTGCCAGCAGTTACCCGAAGACAGGAAGGGGCACTGAAGCTTTCTTT
CDR3aa: CASSYPKTGRGTEAFF

abundance: .
v_gene: TRBV7-6
j_gene: TRBJ2-5
d_gene: .
CDR3nt: TGTGCCAGCAGCTTCTCCGGGCCTCAAGAGACCCAGTACTTC
CDR3aa: CASSFSGPQETQYF

abundance: .
v_gene: TRBV6-5
j_gene: TRBJ2-1
d_gene: TRBD1
CDR3nt: TGTGCCAGCAGTTACTCGACAGGGGAGTACAATGAGCAGTTCTTC
CDR3aa: CASSYSTGEYNEQFF

abundance: .
v_gene: TRBV7-8
j_gene: TRBJ1-4
d_gene: .
CDR3nt: TGTGCCAGCAGCTTATCCCGGGGGGGGGAAAAACTGTTTTTT
CDR3aa: CASSLSRGGEKLFF

abundance: .
v_gene: TRBV7-2
j_gene: TRBJ2-3
d_gene: TRBD2
CDR3nt: TGTGCCAGCAGCTTAGCCTTGGGGACTAGCGGGAGGGGGGGCACAGATACGCAGTATTTT
CDR3aa: CASSLALGTSGRGGTDTQYF

abundance: .
v_gene: TRBV5-6
j_gene: TRBJ1-2
d_gene: .
CDR3nt: TGTGCCAGCAGCCCGACTCAGACAGGCTATGGCTACACCTTC
CDR3aa: CASSPTQTGYGYTF

abundance: .
v_gene: TRBV6-2/TRBV6-3
j_gene: TRBJ2-7
d_gene: TRBD1
CDR3nt: TGTGCCAGCAGTTTCCGGGACAGGAGGTACGAGCAGTACTTC
CDR3aa: CASSFRDRRYEQYF

abundance: .
v_gene: TRBV11-3
j_gene: TRBJ2-5
d_gene: .
CDR3nt: TGTGCCAGCAGCTTAGAGGCGGGATCTGAGACCCAGTACTTC
CDR3aa: CASSLEAGSETQYF

abundance: .
v_gene: TRBV5-8
j_gene: TRBJ2-4
d_gene: .
CDR3nt: TGTGCCAGCAGCTTAAGACGTGGCGAGACCTGGGACATTCAGTACTTC
CDR3aa: CASSLRRGETWDIQYF

abundance: .
v_gene: TRBV12-3/TRBV12-4
j_gene: TRBJ1-1
d_gene: .
CDR3nt: TGTGCCAGCAGTTTTCCGGGTAACACTGAAGCTTTCTTT
CDR3aa: CASSFPGNTEAFF

abundance: .
v_gene: TRBV6-5
j_gene: TRBJ2-5
d_gene: TRBD1
CDR3nt: TGTGCCAGCAGACGCGACAGGGGAGGAGAGACCCAGTACTTC
CDR3aa: CASRRDRGGETQYF

abundance: .
v_gene: TRBV7-9
j_gene: TRBJ1-2
d_gene: .
CDR3nt: TGTGCCAGCAGCTTAGAAGTCCTGTATGGCTACACCTTC
CDR3aa: CASSLEVLYGYTF